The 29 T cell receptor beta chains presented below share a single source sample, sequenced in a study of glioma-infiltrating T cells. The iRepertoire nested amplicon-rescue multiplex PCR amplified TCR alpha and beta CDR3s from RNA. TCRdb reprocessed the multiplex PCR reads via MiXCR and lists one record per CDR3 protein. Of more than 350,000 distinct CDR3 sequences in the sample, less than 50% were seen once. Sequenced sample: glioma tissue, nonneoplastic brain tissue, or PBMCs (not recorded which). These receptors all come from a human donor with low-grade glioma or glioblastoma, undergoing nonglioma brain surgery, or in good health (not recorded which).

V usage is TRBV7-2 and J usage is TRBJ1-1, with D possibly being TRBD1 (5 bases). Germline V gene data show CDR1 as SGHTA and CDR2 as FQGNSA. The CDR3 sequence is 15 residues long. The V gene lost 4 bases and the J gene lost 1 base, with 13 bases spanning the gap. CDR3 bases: TGTGCCAGCAGCTCCCAGGGACGGAAGAACACTGAAGCTTTCTTT. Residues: CASSSQGRKNTEAFF. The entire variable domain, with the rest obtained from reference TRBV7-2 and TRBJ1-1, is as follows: GAGVSQSPSNKVTEKGKDVELRCDPISGHTALYWYRQSLGQGLEFLIYFQGNSAPDKSGLPSDRFSAERTGGSVSTLTIQRTQQEDSAVYLCASSSQGRKNTEAFFGQGTRLTVV.

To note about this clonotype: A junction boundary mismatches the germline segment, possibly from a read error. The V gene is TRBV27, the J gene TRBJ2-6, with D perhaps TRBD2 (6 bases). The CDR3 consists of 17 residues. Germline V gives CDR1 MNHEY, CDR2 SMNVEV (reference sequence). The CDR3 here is CAISEGAGSSGANVLTF. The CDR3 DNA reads TGTGCCATCAGTGAAGGGGCGGGGTCCTCTGGGGCCAACGTCCTGACTTTC.

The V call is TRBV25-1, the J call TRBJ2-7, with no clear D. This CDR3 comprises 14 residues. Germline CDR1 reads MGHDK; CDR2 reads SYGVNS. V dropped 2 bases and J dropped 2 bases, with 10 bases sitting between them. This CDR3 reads CASSEMESAYEQYF. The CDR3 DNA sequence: TGTGCCAGCAGTGAAATGGAATCGGCCTACGAGCAGTACTTC.

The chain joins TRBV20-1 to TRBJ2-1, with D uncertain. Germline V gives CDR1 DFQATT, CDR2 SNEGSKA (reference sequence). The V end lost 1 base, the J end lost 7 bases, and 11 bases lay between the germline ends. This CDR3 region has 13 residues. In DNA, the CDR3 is TGCAGTGCTAGAGGGAGTAGGTTGAATGAGCAGTTCTTC. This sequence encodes CSARGSRLNEQFF.

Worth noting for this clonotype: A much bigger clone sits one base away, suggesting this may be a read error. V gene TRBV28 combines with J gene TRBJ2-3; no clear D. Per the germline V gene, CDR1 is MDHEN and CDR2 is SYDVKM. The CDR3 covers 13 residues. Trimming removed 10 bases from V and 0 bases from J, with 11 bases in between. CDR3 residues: CANSYFSTDTQYF. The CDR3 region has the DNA TGTGCCAACAGCTATTTCAGCACAGATACGCAGTATTTT. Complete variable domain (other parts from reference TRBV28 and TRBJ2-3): DVKVTQSSRYLVKRTGEKVFLECVQDMDHENMFWYRQDPGLGLRLIYFSYDVKMKEKGDIPEGYSVSREKKERFSLILESASTNQTSMYLCANSYFSTDTQYFGPGTRLTVL.

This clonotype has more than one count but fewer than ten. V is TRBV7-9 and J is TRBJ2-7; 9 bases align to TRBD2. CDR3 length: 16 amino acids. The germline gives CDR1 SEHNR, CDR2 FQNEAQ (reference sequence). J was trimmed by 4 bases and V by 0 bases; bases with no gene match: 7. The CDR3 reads CASSLALGLASYEQYF. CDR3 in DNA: TGTGCCAGCAGCTTAGCTCTGGGACTAGCTTCATACGAGCAGTACTTC.

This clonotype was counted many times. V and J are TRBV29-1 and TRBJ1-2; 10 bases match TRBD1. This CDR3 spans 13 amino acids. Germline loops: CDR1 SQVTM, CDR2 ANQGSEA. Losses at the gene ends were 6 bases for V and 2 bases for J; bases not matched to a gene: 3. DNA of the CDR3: TGCAGCGTCGGGGACAGGGGAAACTATGGCTACACCTTC. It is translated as CSVGDRGNYGYTF.

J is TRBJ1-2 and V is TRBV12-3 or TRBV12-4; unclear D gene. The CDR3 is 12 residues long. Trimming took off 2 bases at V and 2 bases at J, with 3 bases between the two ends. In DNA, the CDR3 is TGTGCCAGCAGTTTACTAAACTATGGCTACACCTTC. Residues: CASSLLNYGYTF.

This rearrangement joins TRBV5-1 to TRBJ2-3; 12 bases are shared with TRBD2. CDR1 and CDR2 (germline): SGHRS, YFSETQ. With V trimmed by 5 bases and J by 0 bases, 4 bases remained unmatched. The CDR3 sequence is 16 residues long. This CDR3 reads CASRLAGGPSTDTQYF. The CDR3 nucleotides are TGCGCCAGCAGACTAGCGGGAGGCCCTAGCACAGATACGCAGTATTTT.

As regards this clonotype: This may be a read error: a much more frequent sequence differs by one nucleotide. The CDR3: CASRTGNGYAF. The CDR3 coding sequence is TGTGCCAGCAGAACAGGGAATGGCTACGCCTTC. The chain recombines TRBV6-6 with TRBJ1-2; D may be TRBD1 (6 bases). CDR3 size: 11 residues. Germline V gives CDR1 MNHNY, CDR2 SVGAGI (reference sequence).

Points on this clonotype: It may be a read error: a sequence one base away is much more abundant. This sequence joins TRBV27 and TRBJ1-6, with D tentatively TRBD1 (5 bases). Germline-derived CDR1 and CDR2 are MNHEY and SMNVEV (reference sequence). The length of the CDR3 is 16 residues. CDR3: CASSLWGSSYTSPLHF. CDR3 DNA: TGTGCCAGCAGTTTATGGGGGAGCTCCTATACTTCACCCCTCCACTTT.

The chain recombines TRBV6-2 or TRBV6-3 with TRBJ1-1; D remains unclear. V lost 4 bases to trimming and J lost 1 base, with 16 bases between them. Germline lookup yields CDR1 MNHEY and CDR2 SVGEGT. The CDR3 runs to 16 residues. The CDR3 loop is CASSFSRGRENTEAFF. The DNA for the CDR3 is TGTGCCAGCAGTTTTTCGCGGGGTCGCGAGAACACTGAAGCTTTCTTT.

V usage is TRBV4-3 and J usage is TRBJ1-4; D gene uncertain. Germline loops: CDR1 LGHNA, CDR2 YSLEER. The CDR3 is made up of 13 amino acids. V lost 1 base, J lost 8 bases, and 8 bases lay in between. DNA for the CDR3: TGCGCCAGCAGCCAAGTTCTGGACGAAAAACTGTTTTTT. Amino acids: CASSQVLDEKLFF.

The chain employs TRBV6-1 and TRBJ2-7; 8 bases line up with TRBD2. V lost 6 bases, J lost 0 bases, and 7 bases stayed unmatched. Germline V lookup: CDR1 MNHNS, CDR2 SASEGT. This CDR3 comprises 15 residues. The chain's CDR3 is CASRWERGSSYEQYF. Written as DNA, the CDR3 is TGTGCCAGCAGGTGGGAGCGGGGGAGCTCCTACGAGCAGTACTTC.

CDR3 amino acids: CASSEGGVVLSYTF. In DNA, the CDR3 is TGTGCCAGCAGTGAGGGCGGTGTAGTGTTGAGCTACACCTTC. The genes are TRBV25-1 and TRBJ1-2; no firm D call. Germline values: CDR1 MGHDK, CDR2 SYGVNS. V was pared by 3 bases and J by 9 bases, with 17 bases between. The CDR3 is 14 residues long.

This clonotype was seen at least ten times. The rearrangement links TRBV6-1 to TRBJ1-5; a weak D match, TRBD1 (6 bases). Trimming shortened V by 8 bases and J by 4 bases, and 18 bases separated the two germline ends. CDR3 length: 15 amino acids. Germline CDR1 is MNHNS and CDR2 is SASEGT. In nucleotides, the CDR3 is TGTGCCAGCCGGGACAAAAAGAACCCAAATCAGCCCCAGCATTTT. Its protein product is CASRDKKNPNQPQHF.

Here the CDR3 reads CSARDSSGRLHNEQFF. The CDR3 coding sequence is TGCAGTGCTAGAGACTCTAGCGGGAGGCTGCACAATGAGCAGTTCTTC. The V call is TRBV20-1, the J call TRBJ2-1; 11 positions match TRBD2. Trimming cost V 0 bases and J 5 bases; bases outside gene matches: 6. This CDR3 spans 16 amino acids. Germline V CDR1 and CDR2: DFQATT, SNEGSKA (reference sequence).

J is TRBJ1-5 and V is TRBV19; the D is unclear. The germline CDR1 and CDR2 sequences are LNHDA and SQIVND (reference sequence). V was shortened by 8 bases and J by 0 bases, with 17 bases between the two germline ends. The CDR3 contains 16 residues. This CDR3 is CASENAYASSNQPQHF. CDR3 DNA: TGTGCCAGTGAGAACGCTTACGCAAGTAGCAATCAGCCCCAGCATTTT.

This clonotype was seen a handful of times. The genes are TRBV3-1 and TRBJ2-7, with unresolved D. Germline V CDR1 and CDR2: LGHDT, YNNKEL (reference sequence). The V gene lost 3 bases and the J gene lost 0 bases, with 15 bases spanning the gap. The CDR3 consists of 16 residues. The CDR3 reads CASSHIPTRSSYEQYF. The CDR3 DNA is TGTGCCAGCAGCCATATACCGACGCGGTCCTCCTACGAGCAGTACTTC.

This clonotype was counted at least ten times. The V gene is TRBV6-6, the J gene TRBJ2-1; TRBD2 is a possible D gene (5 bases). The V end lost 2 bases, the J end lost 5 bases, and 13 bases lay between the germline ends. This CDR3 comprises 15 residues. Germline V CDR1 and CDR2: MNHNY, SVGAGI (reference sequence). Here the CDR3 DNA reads TGTGCCAGCAGTTACGAAATGACGAGGGACAATGAGCAGTTCTTC. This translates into CASSYEMTRDNEQFF.

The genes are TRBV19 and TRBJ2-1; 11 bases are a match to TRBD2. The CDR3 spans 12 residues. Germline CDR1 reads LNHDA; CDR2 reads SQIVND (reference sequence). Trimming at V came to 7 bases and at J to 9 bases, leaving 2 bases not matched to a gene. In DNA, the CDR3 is TGTGCCAGTACTAGCGGGAGGATTGAGCAGTTCTTC. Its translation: CASTSGRIEQFF. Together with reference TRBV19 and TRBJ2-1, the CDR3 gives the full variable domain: DGGITQSPKYLFRKEGQNVTLSCEQNLNHDAMYWYRQDPGQGLRLIYYSQIVNDFQKGDIAEGYSVSREKKESFPLTVTSAQKNPTAFYLCASTSGRIEQFFGPGTRLTVL.

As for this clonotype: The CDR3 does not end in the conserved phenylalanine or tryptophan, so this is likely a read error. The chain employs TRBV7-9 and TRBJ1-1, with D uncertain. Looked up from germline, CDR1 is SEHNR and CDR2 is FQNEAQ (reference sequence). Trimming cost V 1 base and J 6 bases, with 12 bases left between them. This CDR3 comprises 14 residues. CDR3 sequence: CASSLVYGQAEAFL. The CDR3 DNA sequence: TGTGCCAGCAGCTTAGTCTATGGGCAGGCTGAAGCTTTCTTA.

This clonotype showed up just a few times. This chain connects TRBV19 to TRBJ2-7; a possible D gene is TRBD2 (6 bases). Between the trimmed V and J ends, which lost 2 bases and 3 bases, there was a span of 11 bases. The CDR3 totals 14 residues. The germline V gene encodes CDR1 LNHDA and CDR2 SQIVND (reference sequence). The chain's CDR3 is CASSISGWDYEQYF. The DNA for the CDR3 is TGTGCCAGTAGTATAAGCGGGTGGGACTACGAGCAGTACTTC.

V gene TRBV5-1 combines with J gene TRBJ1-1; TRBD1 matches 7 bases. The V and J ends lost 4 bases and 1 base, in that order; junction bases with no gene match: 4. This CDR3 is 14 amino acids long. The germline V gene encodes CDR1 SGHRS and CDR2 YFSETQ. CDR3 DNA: TGCGCCAGCAGCATGGACAGGCCGAACACTGAAGCTTTCTTT. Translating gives CASSMDRPNTEAFF.

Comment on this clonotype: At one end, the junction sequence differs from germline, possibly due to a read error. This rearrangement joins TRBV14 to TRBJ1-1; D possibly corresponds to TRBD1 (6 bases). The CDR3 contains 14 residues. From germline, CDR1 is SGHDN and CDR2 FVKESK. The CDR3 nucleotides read TGTGTCAGCAGCCAGGGGCTGAGTAGATCTGAAGCTTTCTTT. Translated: CVSSQGLSRSEAFF. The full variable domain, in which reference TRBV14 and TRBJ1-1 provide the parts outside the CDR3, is EAGVTQFPSHSVIEKGQTVTLRCDPISGHDNLYWYRRVMGKEIKFLLHFVKESKQDESGMPNNRFLAERTGGTYSTLKVQPAELEDSGVYFCVSSQGLSRSEAFFGQGTRLTVV.

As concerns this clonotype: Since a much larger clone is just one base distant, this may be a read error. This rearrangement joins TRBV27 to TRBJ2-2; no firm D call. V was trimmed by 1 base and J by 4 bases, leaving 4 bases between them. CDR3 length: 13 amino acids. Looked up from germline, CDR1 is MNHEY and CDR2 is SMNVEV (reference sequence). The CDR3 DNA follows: TGTGCCAGCAGTTTATACGTCACCGGGGAGCTGTTTTTT. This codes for CASSLYVTGELFF.

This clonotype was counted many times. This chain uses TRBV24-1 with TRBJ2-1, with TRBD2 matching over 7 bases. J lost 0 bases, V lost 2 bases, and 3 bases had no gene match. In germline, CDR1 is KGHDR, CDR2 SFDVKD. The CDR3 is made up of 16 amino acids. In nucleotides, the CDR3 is TGTGCCACCAGTGATTACCTAGCGGCCTCCTACAATGAGCAGTTCTTC. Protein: CATSDYLAASYNEQFF.

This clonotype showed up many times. The CDR3 region has the DNA TGTGCCAGCAGTAGACAGGTGAACACTGAAGCTTTCTTT. Encoded protein: CASSRQVNTEAFF. The chain employs TRBV6-1 and TRBJ1-1; a weak D match, TRBD1 (6 bases). Per the germline V gene, CDR1 is MNHNS and CDR2 is SASEGT. Trimming removed 5 bases at V and 0 bases at J, with 7 bases between. The CDR3 has 13 residues.

CDR3 in amino acids: CASSPPGGFGNTIYF. The CDR3 DNA sequence: TGTGCCAGCAGTCCCCCGGGGGGTTTTGGTAACACCATATATTTT. The chain combines TRBV28 with TRBJ1-3; tentatively, D is TRBD1 (5 bases). The length of the CDR3 is 15 residues. Germline V gives CDR1 MDHEN, CDR2 SYDVKM. Deletions cut 5 bases from V and 7 bases from J, with 18 bases between.